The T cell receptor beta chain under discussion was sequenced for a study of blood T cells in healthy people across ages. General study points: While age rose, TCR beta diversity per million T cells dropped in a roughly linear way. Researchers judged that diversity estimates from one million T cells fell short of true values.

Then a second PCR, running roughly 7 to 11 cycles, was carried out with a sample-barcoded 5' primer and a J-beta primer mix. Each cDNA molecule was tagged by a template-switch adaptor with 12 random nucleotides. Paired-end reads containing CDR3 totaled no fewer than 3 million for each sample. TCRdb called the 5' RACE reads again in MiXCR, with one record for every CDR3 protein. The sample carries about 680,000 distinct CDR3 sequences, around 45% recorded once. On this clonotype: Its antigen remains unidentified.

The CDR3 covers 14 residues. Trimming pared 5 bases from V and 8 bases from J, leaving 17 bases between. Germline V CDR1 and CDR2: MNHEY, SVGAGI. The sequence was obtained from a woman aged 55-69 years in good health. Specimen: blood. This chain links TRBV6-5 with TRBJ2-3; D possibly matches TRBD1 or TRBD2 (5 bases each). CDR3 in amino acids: CASSRTPRGGTQYF. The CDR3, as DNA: TGTGCCAGCAGTCGGACCCCACGGGGCGGTACGCAGTATTTT.